Presented here are 14 T cell receptor beta chains from one specimen sequenced in a study of cytotoxic CD8 clonotypes in ibrutinib-treated CLL (dated by TCRdb to 2020 to 2022). Library preparation was by the immunoSEQ multiplex PCR assay. Entries here come from immuneACCESS through TCRdb and include only in-frame sequences with V and J called. Some clones fail to appear in such tables; in the studies checked, an unresolved V gene covers under half of the shortfall, and the cause of the remainder is unknown. This sample lists around 300,000 clones; around four fifths were detected once. Of the sample, about 6.7% is held by the ten largest clones. Sequenced here: PBMCs, sampled before ibrutinib treatment. The receptors originated from a human donor with chronic lymphocytic leukemia.

The rearrangement uses TRBV30 and TRBJ1-1; D ambiguous. In germline, CDR1 is GTSNPN, CDR2 SVGIG (reference sequence). With 5 bases removed from V and 5 bases from J, the gap between germline ends came to 15 bases. This CDR3 contains 13 residues. The DNA of the CDR3 is TGTGCCTGGGACCGAAATATGGGAACTGAAGCTTTCTTT. It translates to CAWDRNMGTEAFF.

The rearrangement joins TRBV10-3 to TRBJ2-7, with a weak D call TRBD1 (6 bases). The CDR3 consists of 14 residues. Germline V gene data show CDR1 as ENHRY and CDR2 as SYGVKD. V lost 4 bases to trimming and J lost 3 bases, with 13 bases between them. As DNA, the CDR3 is TGTGCCATCAGTGCCGTACAGGGTGGCTACGAGCAGTACTTC. Encoded protein: CAISAVQGGYEQYF.

This clone was picked up a small number of times. The chain joins TRBV6-4 to TRBJ2-3; 10 bases are a match to TRBD2. The CDR3 sequence is 14 residues long. Losses at the gene ends were 0 bases for V and 12 bases for J; bases not matched to a gene: 6. Germline CDR1 reads MRHNA; CDR2 reads SNTAGT. The CDR3 DNA is TGTGCCAGCAGTGACTCCCCAGCGGGAGGGCCCCAGTATTTT. It encodes CASSDSPAGGPQYF.

On this clone itself: This sample includes further DNA sequences coding for the same CDR3. The chain links TRBV9 to TRBJ2-7; 9 bases match TRBD2. CDR3 length equals 15 residues. The germline V gene encodes CDR1 SGDLS and CDR2 YYNGEE. J gave up 2 bases and V 0 bases, and 3 bases lay outside the gene matches. The CDR3 sequence is CASSVGLAGPYEQYF. CDR3 DNA: TGTGCCAGCAGCGTAGGGCTAGCGGGACCCTACGAGCAGTACTTC.

The J gene is TRBJ1-2, the V gene TRBV4-3, with unresolved D. V dropped 0 bases and J dropped 4 bases, with 12 bases sitting between them. The CDR3 contains 15 residues. Per the germline V gene, CDR1 is LGHNA and CDR2 is YSLEER. As DNA, the CDR3 is TGCGCCAGCAGCCAAGAACCGCGATCGGGCTATGGCTACACCTTC. It codes for CASSQEPRSGYGYTF.

The chain is built from TRBV29-1 and TRBJ2-7; 10 bases agree with TRBD2. The germline V gene encodes CDR1 SQVTM and CDR2 ANQGSEA. The V gene end was trimmed by 6 bases and the J gene end by 2 bases; junction bases not matched to a gene: 7. This CDR3 comprises 14 residues. CDR3 bases: TGCAGCGTGGGCCTAGCGGGAGCTCCCTACGAGCAGTACTTC. It is translated as CSVGLAGAPYEQYF.

CDR3 residues: CASSSFGQGPYEQYF. The CDR3 bases are TGTGCCAGCAGTTCGTTCGGACAGGGACCCTACGAGCAGTACTTC. This rearrangement joins TRBV27 to TRBJ2-7, with 8 nucleotides matching TRBD1. Per the germline V gene, CDR1 is MNHEY and CDR2 is SMNVEV (reference sequence). There are 15 residues in the CDR3. The J segment lost 2 bases and the V segment lost 4 bases, leaving 7 bases of the junction unmatched.

The V gene is TRBV4-1, the J gene TRBJ2-7, with D possibly being TRBD2 (6 bases). Germline V lookup: CDR1 MGHRA, CDR2 YSYEKL. This CDR3 is built from 15 residues. Trimming shortened V by 0 bases and J by 2 bases, and 11 bases separated the two germline ends. Here the CDR3 reads CASSQERLGAYEQYF. DNA of the CDR3: TGCGCCAGCAGCCAAGAAAGACTAGGGGCCTACGAGCAGTACTTC.

The gene calls are TRBV5-1 and TRBJ2-2, with 7 nucleotides matching TRBD1. Germline CDR1 and CDR2: SGHRS and YFSETQ. The CDR3 is made up of 17 amino acids. Losses at the gene ends were 1 base for V and 0 bases for J; bases not matched to a gene: 6. CDR3 nucleotides: TGCGCCAGCAGCTTGAGGGGGACAGCTACGAACACCGGGGAGCTGTTTTTT. Translated, it gives CASSLRGTATNTGELFF.

The chain combines TRBV18 with TRBJ2-6, with 10 bases fitting TRBD1. The CDR3 contains 17 residues. Germline loops: CDR1 KGHSH, CDR2 LQKENI. V lost 3 bases and J lost 2; bases outside the gene matches: 4. The CDR3 loop is CASSPDRGRAGANVLTF. In DNA form, the CDR3 reads TGTGCCAGCTCACCCGACAGGGGGCGCGCTGGGGCCAACGTCCTGACTTTC.

This clone was recorded a few times. The rearrangement joins TRBV16 to TRBJ2-7, with a possible D match to TRBD1 (5 bases). Germline loops: CDR1 KGHSY, CDR2 FQNENV. CDR3 length equals 13 residues. Trimming took 4 bases from V and 6 from J, leaving 13 bases between them. This CDR3 reads CASSRGYDTEQYF. CDR3 sequence (DNA): TGTGCCAGCAGCCGGGGCTACGACACCGAGCAGTACTTC.

The chain carries TRBV19 and TRBJ2-7; weak D call: TRBD1 (5 bases). This CDR3 is 14 amino acids long. Germline CDR1 LNHDA, CDR2 SQIVND (reference sequence). V was cut by 7 bases and J by 2 bases, with 15 bases left in between. CDR3 nucleotide sequence: TGTGCCAGTAAATCCCAGGGAATTCCCTACGAGCAGTACTTC. This encodes CASKSQGIPYEQYF.

This clone was picked up a small number of times. V is TRBV7-3 and J is TRBJ1-1, with D perhaps TRBD1 (6 bases). This CDR3 contains 15 residues. Per the germline V gene, CDR1 is SGHTA and CDR2 is FQGTGA. Trimming removed 3 bases at V and 2 bases at J, with 13 bases between. The CDR3 region is CASSLSGQHNTEAFF. Written as DNA, the CDR3 is TGTGCCAGCAGCTTGTCAGGACAGCACAACACTGAAGCTTTCTTT.

The chain couples TRBV9 to TRBJ2-3; no definite D call. Trimming took 3 bases from V and 0 from J, leaving 8 bases between them. The CDR3 length is 14 residues. Germline V gives CDR1 SGDLS, CDR2 YYNGEE. CDR3 in DNA: TGTGCCAGCAGCGCCGCCCCTAGCACAGATACGCAGTATTTT. Amino acid sequence: CASSAAPSTDTQYF.